This T cell receptor (beta chain) was captured by sequencing in a study of cytomegalovirus exposure and HLA in healthy donors. Study-wide background: The approximately 130 validation repertoires and the roughly 690 first-cohort repertoires shared a platform, a later analysis reported. General study results and limits: Reported results showed that the classifier diagnosed cytomegalovirus status with high specificity and sensitivity. Rarity characterized most TCR sequences, yet some public TCRs appeared in many donors.

CDR3 length: 16 residues. Looked up from germline, CDR1 is GTSNPN and CDR2 is SVGIG (reference sequence). The junction had 12 bases not matched to a gene; V was cut back by 6 bases and J by 4 bases. Clones were sequenced by immunoSEQ multiplex PCR, and TCRdb holds only the in-frame ones, with some missing. Of some 170,000 clones listed, approximately 90% are singletons. The donors were in the 120-subject validation cohort; that cohort was separate from the roughly 730-subject first cohort. As concerns this clone: Its antigen is unidentified.

Sequencing was done on a sample of PBMCs. V and J are TRBV30 and TRBJ1-6; 7 nucleotides align to TRBD1. This sequence originates from a woman aged 25 to 45 in good health and CMV-seronegative. The DNA for the CDR3 is TGTGCCTGCAAAGAGGACAGGCCTTTTTATAATTCACCCCTCCACTTT. Protein product: CACKEDRPFYNSPLHF.